This entry concerns a single T cell receptor (beta chain). Its antigen is still unknown. This sample was included in a study of T cells in Graves' hyperthyroidism and ophthalmopathy. Study-level results: Peripheral blood also featured most of the thyroid clonotypes expanded above 0.001. Ophthalmopathy, as predicted by the model, came a median roughly 6.3 months after the prediction.

Amplification yielded TCR beta CDR3 regions, with RNA transcripts as the source. A first-round RT-PCR of the TCR CDR3 used the HTBI primer set. From the multiplex PCR reads, TCRdb called clonotypes with MiXCR, one entry per CDR3 protein. The table lists some 560,000 distinct CDR3 sequences, 13% to 15% of them singletons. Disease duration under 2 months; hyperthyroidism patients were aged 18 to 65. Uncontrolled infection, other autoimmune disease, pregnancy or lactation disqualified patients from enrolment. This TCR came from a woman aged 40 to 50 with Graves' hyperthyroidism. The sample taken for sequencing was blood.

CDR3 loop: CASSYSTWAQNTEAFF. The CDR3 bases are TGTGCCAGCAGTTACTCGACTTGGGCACAGAACACTGAAGCTTTCTTT. The genes are TRBV6-6 and TRBJ1-1; no clear D gene. Germline V gives CDR1 MNHNY, CDR2 SVGAGI (reference sequence). The CDR3 totals 16 residues. V lost 0 bases, J lost 1 base, and 12 bases lay in between.